This TCR beta chain was sequenced in a study of T cells in lung cancer brain metastases. Repertoires were generated with immunoSEQ multiplex PCR, while TCRdb's copy carries only in-frame clones and drops some. The top ten clones hold approximately 3.2% of a sample with about 4,900 clones, around 83% of them seen once. Comment on this clone: What it recognizes is unknown.

This CDR3 has 16 amino acids. Losses at the gene ends were 1 base for V and 0 bases for J; bases not matched to a gene: 6. Germline values: CDR1 MGHRA, CDR2 YSYEKL. Study findings and constraints: Compared with paired primaries, brain metastases showed fewer unique productive clones (1540 versus 4551).

Patients had either synchronous oligometastatic disease or delayed solitary brain metastasis recurrence. Patients with a history of multiple malignancies were excluded. The sequencing input was tumor tissue from the primary lung tumor. V is TRBV4-1 and J is TRBJ2-7, with TRBD2 matching over 7 bases. The clonotype was recovered from a woman aged 50 to 65 with non-small cell lung cancer. CDR3 coding DNA: TGCGCCAGCAGCCAAGGGGCCGGGAGGCCCTCCTACGAGCAGTACTTC. This gives the protein CASSQGAGRPSYEQYF.